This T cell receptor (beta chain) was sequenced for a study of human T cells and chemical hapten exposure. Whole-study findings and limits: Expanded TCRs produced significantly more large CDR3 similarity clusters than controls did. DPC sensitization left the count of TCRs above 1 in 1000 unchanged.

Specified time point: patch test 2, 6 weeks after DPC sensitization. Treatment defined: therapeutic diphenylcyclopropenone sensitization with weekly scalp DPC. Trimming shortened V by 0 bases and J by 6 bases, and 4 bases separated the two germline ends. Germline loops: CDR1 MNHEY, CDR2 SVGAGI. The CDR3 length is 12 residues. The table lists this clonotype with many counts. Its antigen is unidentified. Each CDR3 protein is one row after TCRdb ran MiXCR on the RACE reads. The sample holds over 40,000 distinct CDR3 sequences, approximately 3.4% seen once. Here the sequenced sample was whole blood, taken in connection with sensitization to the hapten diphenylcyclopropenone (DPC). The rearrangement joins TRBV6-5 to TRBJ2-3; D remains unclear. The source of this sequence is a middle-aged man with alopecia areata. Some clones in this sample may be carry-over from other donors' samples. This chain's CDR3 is CASSYSGDTQYF. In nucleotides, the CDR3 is TGTGCCAGCAGTTACTCAGGGGATACGCAGTATTTT.